The 7 T cell receptor beta chains below come from one sample, sequenced in a study of blood T cell repertoires in COVID-19. The protocol was immunoSEQ multiplex PCR, while the TCRdb copy is restricted to in-frame clones and leaves out a portion. The sample lists some 520,000 clones, roughly 89% occurring once. The sample consisted of peripheral blood. Receptors originate from a man between 18 and 35 years old with COVID-19, enrolled during active disease.

V gene TRBV18 combines with J gene TRBJ2-7, with 10 bases lining up with TRBD1. The CDR3 is made up of 13 amino acids. V lost 4 bases and J lost 6; bases outside the gene matches: 3. Germline CDR1 and CDR2: KGHSH and LQKENI. The CDR3 loop is CASSLGTGAEQYF. CDR3 coding DNA: TGTGCCAGCTCACTAGGGACAGGGGCCGAGCAGTACTTC.

The chain joins TRBV5-1 to TRBJ2-3, with 10 bases that match TRBD1. The V gene end was trimmed by 4 bases and the J gene end by 2 bases; junction bases not matched to a gene: 4. Per germline, CDR1 SGHRS and CDR2 YFSETQ. The CDR3 sequence is 15 residues long. The DNA for the CDR3 is TGCGCCAGCAGCACAGGGACAGGGGACACAGATACGCAGTATTTT. Translated: CASSTGTGDTDTQYF.

The rearrangement uses TRBV6-5 and TRBJ2-1, with TRBD2 identical over 10 bases. The germline V gene has CDR1 MNHEY and CDR2 SVGAGI. V lost 6 bases and J lost 10; bases outside the gene matches: 9. CDR3 size: 14 residues. The CDR3 is CASRPSGSAGEQFF. CDR3 in DNA: TGTGCCAGCAGGCCTAGCGGGAGTGCTGGGGAGCAGTTCTTC.

The rearrangement uses TRBV4-1 and TRBJ2-3, with 10 bases lining up with TRBD2. CDR1 is MGHRA and CDR2 is YSYEKL in the germline V gene. This CDR3 region has 13 residues. V shed 8 bases and J 14 bases; nucleotides not matched to a gene: 13. CDR3 sequence (DNA): TGCGCCAGCTTTTCGCACGGGACTAGCGCGTGGTATTTT. It translates to CASFSHGTSAWYF.

This sequence joins TRBV6-2 or TRBV6-3 and TRBJ1-2, with 8 bases lining up with TRBD1. The CDR3 totals 13 residues. CDR1 is MNHEY and CDR2 is SVGEGT in the germline V gene. V lost 4 bases, J lost 7 bases, and 5 bases stayed unmatched. CDR3: CASSFTGGGGYTF. CDR3 nucleotide sequence: TGTGCCAGCAGTTTCACAGGGGGAGGTGGCTACACCTTC.

The chain employs TRBV6-2 or TRBV6-3 and TRBJ2-1; 14 nucleotides match TRBD2. The V and J ends lost 2 bases and 1 base, in that order; junction bases with no gene match: 10. CDR1 MNHEY and CDR2 SVGEGT come from the germline V gene. This CDR3 has 20 amino acids. The CDR3 reads CASSYELSGLAGASYNEQFF. CDR3 DNA sequence: TGTGCCAGCAGTTACGAATTGTCGGGACTAGCGGGAGCTTCCTACAATGAGCAGTTCTTC.

This rearrangement joins TRBV2 to TRBJ2-1; D not resolved. The CDR3 runs to 12 residues. V lost 5 bases, J lost 7 bases, and 9 bases lay in between. From germline, CDR1 is SNHLY and CDR2 FYNNEI. The CDR3 sequence is CASSPFENEQFF. Here the CDR3 DNA reads TGTGCCAGCAGTCCCTTTGAGAATGAGCAGTTCTTC.